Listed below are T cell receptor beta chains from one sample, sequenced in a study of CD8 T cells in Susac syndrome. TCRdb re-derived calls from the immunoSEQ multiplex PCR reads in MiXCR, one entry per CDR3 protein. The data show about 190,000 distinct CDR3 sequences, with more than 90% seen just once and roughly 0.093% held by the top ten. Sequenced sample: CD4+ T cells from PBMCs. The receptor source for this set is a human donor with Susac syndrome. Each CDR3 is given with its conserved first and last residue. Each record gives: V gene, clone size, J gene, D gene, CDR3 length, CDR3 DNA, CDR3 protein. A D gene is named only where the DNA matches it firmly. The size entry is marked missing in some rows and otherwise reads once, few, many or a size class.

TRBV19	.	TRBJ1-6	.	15	TGTGCCAGTAGTTCTGGACGGGAAAAAAGTTCACCCCTCCACTTT	CASSSGREKSSPLHF
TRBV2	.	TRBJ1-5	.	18	TGTGCCAGCAGTGTCTTGAGTGTACCTATAGGGAGCAATCAGCCCCAGCATTTT	CASSVLSVPIGSNQPQHF
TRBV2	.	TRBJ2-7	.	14	TGTGCCAGCAGTGTGTGGCAGGGGGAGGCCGAGCAGTACTTC	CASSVWQGEAEQYF
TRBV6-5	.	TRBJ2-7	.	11	TGTGCCACTATAGCGGCCTACGAGCAGTACTTC	CATIAAYEQYF
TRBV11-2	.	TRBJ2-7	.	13	TGTGCCAGCACCAGAACCGGGCCGGTCGAGCAGTACTTC	CASTRTGPVEQYF
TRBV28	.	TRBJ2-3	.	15	TGTGCCAGCAGTTTAGAGGTGTCGGTCACAGATACGCAGTATTTT	CASSLEVSVTDTQYF
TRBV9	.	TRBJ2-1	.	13	TGTGCCAGTTCCTCGTCTTGGATCAATGAGCAGTTCTTC	CASSSSWINEQFF
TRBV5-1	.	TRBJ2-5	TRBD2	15	TGCGCCAGCAGCTTATCTAGCGGGGCCCAAGAGACCCAGTACTTC	CASSLSSGAQETQYF
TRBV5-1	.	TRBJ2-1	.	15	TGCGCCAGCAGCCCGGTCGTCGGTCCTAGCAATGAGCAGTTCTTC	CASSPVVGPSNEQFF
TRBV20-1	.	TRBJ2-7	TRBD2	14	TGCAGTGCTAGACCCCCAGTGGGGACTAAAGAGCAGTACTTC	CSARPPVGTKEQYF
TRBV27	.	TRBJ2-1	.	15	TGTGCCAGCAGTTCAGCGGTCTTGCCTTACAATGAGCAGTTCTTC	CASSSAVLPYNEQFF
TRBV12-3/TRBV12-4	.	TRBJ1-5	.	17	TGTGCCAGCAGTTTAGCGAGGATCCCGGCGGGCAATCAGCCCCAGCATTTT	CASSLARIPAGNQPQHF
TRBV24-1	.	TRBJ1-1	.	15	TGTGCCACCAGTGACCCCTTCCACCGTCTCACTGAAGCTTTCTTT	CATSDPFHRLTEAFF
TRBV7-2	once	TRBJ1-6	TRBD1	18	TGTGCCAGCAGGCCATCCCCCGGACAGGGAATGGCGCATTCACCCCTCCACTTT	CASRPSPGQGMAHSPLHF
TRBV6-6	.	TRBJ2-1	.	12	TGTGCCAGCAGCCCTGGCAGGGGTGAGCAGTTCTTC	CASSPGRGEQFF
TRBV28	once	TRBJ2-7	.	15	TGTGCCAGCAGTTTAAACCCTACAGGGACCTACGAGCAGTACTTC	CASSLNPTGTYEQYF
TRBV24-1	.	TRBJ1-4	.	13	TGTGCCACCAGTGACGGACTTAATGAAAAACTGTTTTTT	CATSDGLNEKLFF
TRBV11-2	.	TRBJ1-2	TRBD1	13	TGTGCCAGCAGCCCAGGGACAGGAAGAGGCTACACCTTC	CASSPGTGRGYTF
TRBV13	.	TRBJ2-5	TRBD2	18	TGTGCCAGCAGCTTTAGACCTCAACTAGCGGGGGGGCCGTCGGCCCAGTACTTC	CASSFRPQLAGGPSAQYF
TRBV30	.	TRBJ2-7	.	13	TGTGCCTGGAGTACACGGGTTACCTACGAGCAGTACTTC	CAWSTRVTYEQYF
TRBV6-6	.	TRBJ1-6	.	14	TGTGCCAGCAGTTACTATCTCCGGGATTCACCCCTCCACTTT	CASSYYLRDSPLHF
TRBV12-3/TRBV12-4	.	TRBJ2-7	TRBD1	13	TGTGCCAGCAGCAGGGGGCTCCTCTACGAGCAGTACTTC	CASSRGLLYEQYF
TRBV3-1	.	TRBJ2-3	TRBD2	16	TGTGCCAGCAGCCAGGGACTAGCGGGGGGGGCAGATACGCAGTATTTT	CASSQGLAGGADTQYF
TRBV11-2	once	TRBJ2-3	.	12	TGTGCCAGCAGCCCCATCGATTATACGCAGTATTTT	CASSPIDYTQYF
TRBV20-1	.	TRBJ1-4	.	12	TGCAGTGCTACACCCGGCGGCGAAAAACTGTTTTTT	CSATPGGEKLFF
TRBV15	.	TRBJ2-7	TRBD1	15	TGTGCCACCAGCAGCCTTTCGGGGACAGGGCATGAGCAGTACTTC	CATSSLSGTGHEQYF
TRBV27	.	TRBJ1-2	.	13	TGTGCCAGCAGTCCAAGGGGTAACTATGGCTACACCTTC	CASSPRGNYGYTF
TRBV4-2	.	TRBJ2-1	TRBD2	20	TGTGCCAGCAGCCAAGATAGTGGGGGACTAGCGGACGGCTCCTACAATGAGCAGTTCTTC	CASSQDSGGLADGSYNEQFF
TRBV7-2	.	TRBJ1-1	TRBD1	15	TGTGCCAGCAGCTCTACGGGACAGGGGAACGCTGAAGCTTTCTTT	CASSSTGQGNAEAFF
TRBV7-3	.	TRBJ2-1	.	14	TGTGCCAGCAGCTTACAGGGTGGTCGGAATGAGCAGTTCTTC	CASSLQGGRNEQFF
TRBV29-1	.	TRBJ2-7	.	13	TGCAGCGTTGAAGTCCTACGGGGCTACGAGCAGTACTTC	CSVEVLRGYEQYF
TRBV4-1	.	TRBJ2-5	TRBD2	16	TGCGCCAGCAGCCAAGCCCCCGGGACTAGTGTGAAGACCCAGTACTTC	CASSQAPGTSVKTQYF
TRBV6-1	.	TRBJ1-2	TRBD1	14	TGTGCCAGTGGGGCCGGGACAGGGGGGTATGGCTACACCTTC	CASGAGTGGYGYTF
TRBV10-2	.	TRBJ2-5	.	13	TGCGCCAGCAGCGTGGGGGTCGAAGAGACCCAGTACTTC	CASSVGVEETQYF
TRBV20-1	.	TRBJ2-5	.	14	TGCAGTGCTAGCGTACCGGGGCGCCAAGAGACCCAGTACTTC	CSASVPGRQETQYF
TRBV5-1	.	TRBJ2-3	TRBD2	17	TGCGCCAGCAGCTTCAATAGCGGGGGTATCCGCACAGATACGCAGTATTTT	CASSFNSGGIRTDTQYF